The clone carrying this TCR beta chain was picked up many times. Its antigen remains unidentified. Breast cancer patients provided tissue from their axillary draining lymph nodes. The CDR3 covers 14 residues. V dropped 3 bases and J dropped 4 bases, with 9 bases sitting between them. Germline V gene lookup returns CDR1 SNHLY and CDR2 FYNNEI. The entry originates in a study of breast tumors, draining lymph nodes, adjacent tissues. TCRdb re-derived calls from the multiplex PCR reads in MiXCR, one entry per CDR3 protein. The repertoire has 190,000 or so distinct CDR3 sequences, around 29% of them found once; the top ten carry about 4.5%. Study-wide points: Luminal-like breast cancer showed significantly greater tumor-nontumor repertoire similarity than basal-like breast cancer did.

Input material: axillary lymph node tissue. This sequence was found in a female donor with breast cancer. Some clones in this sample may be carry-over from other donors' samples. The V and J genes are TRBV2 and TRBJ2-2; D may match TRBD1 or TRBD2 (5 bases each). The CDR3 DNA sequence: TGTGCCAGCAGTGATTTGGGGACCACCGGGGAGCTGTTTTTT. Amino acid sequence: CASSDLGTTGELFF.